This T cell receptor (beta chain) was recovered during a study of cytomegalovirus exposure and HLA in healthy donors. At the level of the study: When 350 to 400 donors were genotyped, roughly 82% of them were found to fall in the Caucasian-associated ancestry cluster. Findings of the study overall: Exclusion applied to some V segments, including TRBV6-2 and TRBV6-3, as they were indistinguishable. Among the most significant clusters, several appeared linked to common viral pathogens in a later analysis.

V was clipped by 0 bases and J by 4 bases; unmatched bases: 2. The CDR3 totals 15 residues. Looked up from germline, CDR1 is SGHNT and CDR2 is YYREEE (reference sequence). PCR was performed using 60 Vbeta and 13 Jbeta primers. Generated by immunoSEQ multiplex PCR, the TCRdb table keeps only in-frame clones and is missing some. The sample yields about 160,000 clones, 80% seen once. There are a few counts of this clone. Its antigen is as yet unknown. Sequencing was performed on PBMCs. The chain is built from TRBV5-4 and TRBJ2-7; 12 bases agree with TRBD2. This TCR came from a man aged 18 to 30 in good health and CMV-seropositive. The DNA for the CDR3 is TGTGCCAGCAGCTTGGTTGGGACTAGCGGGTACGAGCAGTACTTC. Its translation: CASSLVGTSGYEQYF.